These 20 T cell receptor beta chains came from one sample sequenced in a study of vaccination and CD4 T cells after COVID-19. Cultured CD4+ T cell DNA was sequenced using the Oncomine TCR Beta short-read assay. Via MiXCR, TCRdb re-called the PCR reads, giving one row per CDR3 protein. The sample records tens of thousands of distinct CDR3 sequences, 54% being singletons. The treatment here: roughly ten-day PBMC culture with coronavirus spike peptide pools or control peptides (ViraFEST assay). For these receptors, no antigen is known. The sequencing input was CD4+ T cells from blood, cultured in vitro. The receptors here all came from a human donor who had recovered from COVID-19.

The V and J genes are TRBV6-2 or TRBV6-3 and TRBJ1-2; maybe TRBD1 (5 bases). The ends were cut back, 0 bases at V and 6 bases at J, with 11 bases in the middle. Per germline, CDR1 MNHEY and CDR2 SVGEGT. This CDR3 has 14 amino acids. The CDR3 DNA is TGTGCCAGCAGTTACTCGACCAGGGCGGATGGCTACACCTTC. Translated, it gives CASSYSTRADGYTF.

V is TRBV30 and J is TRBJ1-1, with a possible D match to TRBD1 (6 bases). This CDR3 contains 13 residues. V was clipped by 5 bases and J by 3 bases, with 13 bases between them. Germline V lookup: CDR1 GTSNPN, CDR2 SVGIG (reference sequence). The CDR3 nucleotides read TGTGCCTGGGACCGAGGGGGTTACACTGAAGCTTTCTTT. This encodes CAWDRGGYTEAFF.

The gene calls are TRBV29-1 and TRBJ1-1; 7 nucleotides align to TRBD1. The J segment lost 1 base and the V segment lost 6 bases, leaving 8 bases of the junction unmatched. CDR1 is SQVTM, CDR2 ANQGSEA, per germline. CDR3 length: 14 residues. The CDR3 spells CSVPPSGGNTEAFF. The CDR3 DNA reads TGCAGCGTGCCCCCCTCAGGGGGGAACACTGAAGCTTTCTTT.

V gene TRBV19 combines with J gene TRBJ2-1, with 11 bases aligning to TRBD2. The CDR3 consists of 16 residues. V shed 5 bases, J shed 8 bases, and the junction held 11 bases outside the gene matches. The germline V gene has CDR1 LNHDA and CDR2 SQIVND (reference sequence). CDR3 amino acids: CASSASLAGVYHEQFF. The CDR3 region has the DNA TGTGCCAGTAGTGCTTCACTAGCGGGAGTATATCATGAGCAGTTCTTC. The full variable domain, in which reference TRBV19 and TRBJ2-1 provide the parts outside the CDR3, is DGGITQSPKYLFRKEGQNVTLSCEQNLNHDAMYWYRQDPGQGLRLIYYSQIVNDFQKGDIAEGYSVSREKKESFPLTVTSAQKNPTAFYLCASSASLAGVYHEQFFGPGTRLTVL.

This rearrangement joins TRBV7-2 to TRBJ1-6; 8 positions match TRBD1. The CDR3 extends over 15 amino acids. CDR1 is SGHTA, CDR2 FQGNSA, per germline. J lost 9 bases, V lost 2 bases, and 6 bases had no gene match. The CDR3 protein is CASSLFQGASSPLHF. CDR3 in DNA: TGTGCCAGCAGCTTATTCCAGGGGGCAAGTTCACCCCTCCACTTT.

V usage is TRBV20-1 and J usage is TRBJ1-2; 8 bases line up with TRBD1. CDR1 and CDR2 from the germline V gene are DFQATT and SNEGSKA (reference sequence). The CDR3 length is 14 residues. J gave up 4 bases and V 5 bases, and 9 bases lay outside the gene matches. CDR3 in amino acids: CSAHTTGAAYGYTF. The CDR3 nucleotides read TGCAGTGCTCATACGACAGGGGCGGCCTATGGCTACACCTTC.

The chain is built from TRBV12-3 or TRBV12-4 and TRBJ1-1; 9 positions agree with TRBD1. The CDR3 extends over 14 amino acids. J lost 4 bases, V lost 5 bases, and 5 bases had no gene match. CDR3 sequence: CASSGTGRGTEAFF. The DNA of the CDR3 is TGTGCCAGCAGTGGGACAGGGAGGGGCACTGAAGCTTTCTTT.

This clonotype showed up just a few times. This chain connects TRBV12-3 or TRBV12-4 to TRBJ2-5; 11 nucleotides agree with TRBD2. Trimming took 6 bases from V and 2 from J; bases not matched to a gene: 8. The CDR3 length is 16 residues. The CDR3 is CASSLGTSGRQETQYF. The CDR3 coding sequence is TGTGCCAGCAGCTTGGGAACTAGCGGGAGACAAGAGACCCAGTACTTC.

This chain joins TRBV29-1 and TRBJ2-5; D is perhaps TRBD1 (5 bases). The CDR3 totals 14 residues. V was shortened by 4 bases and J by 5 bases, with 17 bases between the two germline ends. Looked up from germline, CDR1 is SQVTM and CDR2 is ANQGSEA. CDR3 DNA: TGCAGCGTTGTTGGGGCGTCGGGTGGGGAGACCCAGTACTTC. Its protein product is CSVVGASGGETQYF.

This clonotype has more than one count but fewer than ten. V gene TRBV20-1 combines with J gene TRBJ1-6, with D unclear. In germline, CDR1 is DFQATT, CDR2 SNEGSKA (reference sequence). The CDR3 length is 14 residues. With 6 bases removed from V and 6 bases from J, the gap between germline ends came to 15 bases. This CDR3 is CSATDRAFNSPLHF. CDR3 nucleotides: TGCAGTGCCACGGACCGGGCCTTTAATTCACCCCTCCACTTT.

The V and J genes are TRBV10-3 and TRBJ2-1; 8 nucleotides agree with TRBD1. The V segment lost 4 bases and the J segment 6 bases; nucleotides outside the gene matches: 11. Germline V gives CDR1 ENHRY, CDR2 SYGVKD. This CDR3 region has 16 residues. The CDR3 region is CAISGSGTGTPNEQFF. The CDR3 nucleotides are TGTGCCATCAGTGGTTCCGGGACAGGCACGCCCAATGAGCAGTTCTTC.

This sequence joins TRBV2 and TRBJ1-2; D ambiguous. The CDR3 runs to 15 residues. CDR1 is SNHLY, CDR2 FYNNEI, per germline. The germline V and J ends were trimmed by 5 bases and 7 bases, with 20 bases remaining between them. CDR3 coding DNA: TGTGCCAGCAGTATCCGGTCCTCAAGTGACGGTGGCTACACCTTC. Its translation is CASSIRSSSDGGYTF.

The CDR3: CATSRGPGRGKDGELFF. As DNA, the CDR3 is TGTGCCACCAGCAGGGGGCCAGGGAGGGGCAAGGACGGGGAGCTGTTTTTT. V gene TRBV15 combines with J gene TRBJ2-2, with 7 bases aligning to TRBD2. The CDR3 covers 17 residues. Germline assignment: CDR1 LNHNV and CDR2 YYDKDF (reference sequence). The J segment lost 7 bases and the V segment lost 3 bases, leaving 14 bases of the junction unmatched.

V usage is TRBV27 and J usage is TRBJ1-1; no firm D call. V lost 4 bases to trimming and J lost 5 bases, with 14 bases between them. Germline CDR1 is MNHEY and CDR2 is SMNVEV (reference sequence). The CDR3 contains 14 residues. DNA of the CDR3: TGTGCCAGCAGTTCCTACGACGGAGGGACTGAAGCTTTCTTT. Amino acids: CASSSYDGGTEAFF.

V gene TRBV30 combines with J gene TRBJ2-2; D tentatively reads TRBD1 or TRBD2 (5 bases each). V lost 0 bases to trimming and J lost 5 bases, with 16 bases between them. CDR3 size: 16 residues. Germline V lookup: CDR1 GTSNPN, CDR2 SVGIG (reference sequence). The CDR3 is CAWSVSRGPPTGELFF. CDR3 nucleotide sequence: TGTGCCTGGAGTGTATCACGGGGACCGCCGACCGGGGAGCTGTTTTTT.

The rearrangement links TRBV5-1 to TRBJ2-7, with 7 bases identical to TRBD1. The length of the CDR3 is 15 residues. Trimming cost V 2 bases and J 3 bases; bases outside gene matches: 8. Germline-derived CDR1 and CDR2 are SGHRS and YFSETQ. The CDR3 reads CASSFGQATLYEQYF. The CDR3 nucleotides read TGCGCCAGCAGCTTCGGACAGGCTACCCTCTACGAGCAGTACTTC.

This clonotype was counted a single time. The V and J genes are TRBV7-8 and TRBJ2-1, with D maybe TRBD2 (6 bases). The germline CDR1 and CDR2 sequences are SGHVS and FQNEAQ. This CDR3 spans 13 amino acids. V was pared by 4 bases and J by 3 bases, with 7 bases between. Written as DNA, the CDR3 is TGTGCCAGCAGCTCGGGACTCTACAATGAGCAGTTCTTC. It is translated as CASSSGLYNEQFF.

J is TRBJ1-2 and V is TRBV7-2, with 7 nucleotides matching TRBD1. The CDR3 is made up of 13 amino acids. Trimming cost V 4 bases and J 2 bases; bases outside gene matches: 1. Looked up from germline, CDR1 is SGHTA and CDR2 is FQGNSA. CDR3 in DNA: TGTGCCAGCAGCTGGGACAGAAACTATGGCTACACCTTC. Translated: CASSWDRNYGYTF.

In its sample, this clonotype was seen once. The chain carries TRBV7-2 and TRBJ2-7; the D is unclear. The length of the CDR3 is 16 residues. The germline V and J ends were trimmed by 4 bases and 3 bases, with 19 bases remaining between them. The germline CDR1 and CDR2 sequences are SGHTA and FQGNSA. The CDR3 loop is CASSSPTSGPLYEQYF. In nucleotides, the CDR3 is TGTGCCAGCAGCTCCCCGACCTCCGGGCCCCTCTACGAGCAGTACTTC.

The chain is built from TRBV4-2 and TRBJ1-6, with D uncertain. This CDR3 is built from 16 residues. Trimming removed 1 base from V and 5 bases from J, with 12 bases in between. Germline V CDR1 and CDR2: LGHNA, YNFKEQ. This CDR3 is CASSQVHDGNNSPLHF. CDR3 DNA sequence: TGTGCCAGCAGCCAAGTACACGACGGCAATAATTCACCCCTCCACTTT.